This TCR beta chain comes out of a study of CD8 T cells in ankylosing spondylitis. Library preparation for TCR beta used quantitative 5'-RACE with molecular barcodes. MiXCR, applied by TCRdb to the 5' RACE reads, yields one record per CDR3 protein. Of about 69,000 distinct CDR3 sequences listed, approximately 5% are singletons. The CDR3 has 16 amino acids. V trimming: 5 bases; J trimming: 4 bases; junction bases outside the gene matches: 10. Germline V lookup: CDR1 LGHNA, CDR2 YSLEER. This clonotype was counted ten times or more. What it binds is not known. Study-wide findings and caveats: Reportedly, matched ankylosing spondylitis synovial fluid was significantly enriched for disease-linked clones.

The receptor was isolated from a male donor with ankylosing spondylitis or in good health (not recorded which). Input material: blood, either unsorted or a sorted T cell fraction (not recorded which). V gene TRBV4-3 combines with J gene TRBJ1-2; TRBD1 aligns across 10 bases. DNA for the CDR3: TGCGCCAGCAGCAAAAATACGGGACAGGGGTCCTATGGCTACACCTTC. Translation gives CASSKNTGQGSYGYTF.